This TCR beta chain was documented in a study of glioma-infiltrating T cells after dendritic cell vaccination. On this clone: Its antigen is currently unknown.

Time point reported: after dendritic cell vaccination, including at tumor progression/relapse. Selection required adequate fresh-frozen tumor tissue plus more than two years' survival data. No glioblastoma patient carried an isocitrate dehydrogenase mutation. Study results and limitations: No direct clonality-survival link was found; a diverse polyclonal response may matter. Longer survival after dendritic cell vaccination followed higher pretreatment TIL content.

CDR1 SGHTA and CDR2 FQGTGA come from the germline V gene. This CDR3 spans 13 amino acids. V dropped 5 bases and J dropped 6 bases, with 10 bases sitting between them. The repertoire was sequenced with immunoSEQ multiplex PCR; TCRdb's copy has only in-frame clones and lacks some. The table has tens of thousands of clones, roughly four fifths seen once; the top ten hold under 8%. This receptor was taken from a human donor with glioblastoma. This material consisted of blood, taken after dendritic cell vaccination. The J gene is TRBJ2-2, the V gene TRBV7-3; TRBD1 might be the D (6 bases). CDR3 coding DNA: TGTGCCAGCAGCGCGCAGGGGTCCGGGGAGCTGTTTTTT. Protein product: CASSAQGSGELFF.